This T cell receptor (beta chain) was captured in a study of blood T cell repertoires in COVID-19. Trimming removed 4 bases from V and 2 bases from J; junction bases left unmatched: 4. This CDR3 has 15 amino acids. CDR1 LNHDA and CDR2 SQIVND come from the germline V gene (reference sequence). Only in-frame clones appear in the TCRdb table, and some are missing; sequencing was by immunoSEQ multiplex PCR. The table lists approximately 97,000 clones, 84% of them singletons, with 4% to 5.5% in the top ten. What was sequenced was peripheral blood. This receptor was obtained from a human donor in a cohort sampled during active COVID-19. The V gene is TRBV19, the J gene TRBJ2-7; the match to TRBD2 covers 11 bases. CDR3 sequence (DNA): TGTGCCAGTAGTACACTAGCGGGGGACGCCTACGAGCAGTACTTC. Amino acids: CASSTLAGDAYEQYF. The entire variable domain, with the rest obtained from reference TRBV19 and TRBJ2-7, is as follows: DGGITQSPKYLFRKEGQNVTLSCEQNLNHDAMYWYRQDPGQGLRLIYYSQIVNDFQKGDIAEGYSVSREKKESFPLTVTSAQKNPTAFYLCASSTLAGDAYEQYFGPGTRLTVT.